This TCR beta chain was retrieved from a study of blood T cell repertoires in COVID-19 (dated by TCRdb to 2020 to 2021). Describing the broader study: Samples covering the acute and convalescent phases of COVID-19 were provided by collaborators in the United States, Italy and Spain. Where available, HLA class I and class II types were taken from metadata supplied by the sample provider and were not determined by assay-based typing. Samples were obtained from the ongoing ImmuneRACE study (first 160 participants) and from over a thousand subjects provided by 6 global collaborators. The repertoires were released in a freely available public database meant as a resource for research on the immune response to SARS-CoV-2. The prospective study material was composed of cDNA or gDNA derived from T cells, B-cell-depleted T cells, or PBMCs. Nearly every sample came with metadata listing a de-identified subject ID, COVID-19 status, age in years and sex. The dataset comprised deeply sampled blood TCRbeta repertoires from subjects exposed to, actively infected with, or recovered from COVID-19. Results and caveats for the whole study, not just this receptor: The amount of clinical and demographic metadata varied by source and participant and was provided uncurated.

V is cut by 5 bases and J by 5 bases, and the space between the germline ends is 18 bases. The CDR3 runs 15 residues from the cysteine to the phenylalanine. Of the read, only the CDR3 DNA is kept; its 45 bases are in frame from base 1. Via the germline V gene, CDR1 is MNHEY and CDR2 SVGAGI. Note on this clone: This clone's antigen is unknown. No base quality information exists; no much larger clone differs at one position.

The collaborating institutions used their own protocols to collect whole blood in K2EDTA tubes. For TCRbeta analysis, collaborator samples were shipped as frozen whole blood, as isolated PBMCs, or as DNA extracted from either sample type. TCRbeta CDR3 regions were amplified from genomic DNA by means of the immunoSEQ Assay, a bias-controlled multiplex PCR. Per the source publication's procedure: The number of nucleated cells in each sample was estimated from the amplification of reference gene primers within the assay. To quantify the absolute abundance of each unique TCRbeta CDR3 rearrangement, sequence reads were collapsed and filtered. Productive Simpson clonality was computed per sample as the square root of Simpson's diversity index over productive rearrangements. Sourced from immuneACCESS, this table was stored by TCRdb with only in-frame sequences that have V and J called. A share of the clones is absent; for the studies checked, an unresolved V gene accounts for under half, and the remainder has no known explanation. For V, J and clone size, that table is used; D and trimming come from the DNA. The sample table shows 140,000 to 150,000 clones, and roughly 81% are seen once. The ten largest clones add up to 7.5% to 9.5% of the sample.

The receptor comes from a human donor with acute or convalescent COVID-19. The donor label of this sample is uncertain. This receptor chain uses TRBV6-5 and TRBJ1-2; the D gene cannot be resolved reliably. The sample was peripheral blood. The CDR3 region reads CASSLKSVSVYGYTF. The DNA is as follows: TGTGCCAGCAGTCTAAAAAGCGTCAGCGTATATGGCTACACCTTC.